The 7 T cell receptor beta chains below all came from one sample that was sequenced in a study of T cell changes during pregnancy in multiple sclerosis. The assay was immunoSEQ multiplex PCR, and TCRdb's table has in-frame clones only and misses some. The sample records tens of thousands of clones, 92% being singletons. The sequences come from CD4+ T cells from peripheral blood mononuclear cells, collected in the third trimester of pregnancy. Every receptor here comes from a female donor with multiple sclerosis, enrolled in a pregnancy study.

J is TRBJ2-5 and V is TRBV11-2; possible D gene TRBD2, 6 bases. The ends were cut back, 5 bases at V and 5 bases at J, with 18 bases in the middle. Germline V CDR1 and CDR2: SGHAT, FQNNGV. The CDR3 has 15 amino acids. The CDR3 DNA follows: TGTGCCAGCAGCGCACCGGGGCGGGGCAGGGAGACCCAGTACTTC. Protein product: CASSAPGRGRETQYF.

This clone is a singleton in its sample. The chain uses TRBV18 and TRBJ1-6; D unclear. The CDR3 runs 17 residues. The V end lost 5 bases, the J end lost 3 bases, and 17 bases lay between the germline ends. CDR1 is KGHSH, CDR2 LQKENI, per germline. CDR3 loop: CASSTFEEGFYNSPLHF. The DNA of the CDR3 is TGTGCCAGCTCAACATTCGAGGAGGGATTCTATAATTCACCCCTCCACTTT. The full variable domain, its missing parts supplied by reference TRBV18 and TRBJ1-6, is NAGVMQNPRHLVRRRGQEARLRCSPMKGHSHVYWYRQLPEEGLKFMVYLQKENIIDESGMPKERFSAEFPKEGPSILRIQQVVRGDSAAYFCASSTFEEGFYNSPLHFGNGTRLTVT.

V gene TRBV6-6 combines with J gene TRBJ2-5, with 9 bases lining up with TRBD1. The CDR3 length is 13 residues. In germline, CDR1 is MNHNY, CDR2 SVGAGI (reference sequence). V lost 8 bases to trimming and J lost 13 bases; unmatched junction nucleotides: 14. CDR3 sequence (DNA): TGTGCCAGCGAGGCCCGGGACAGGGCTTCGGTGTACTTC. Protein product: CASEARDRASVYF.

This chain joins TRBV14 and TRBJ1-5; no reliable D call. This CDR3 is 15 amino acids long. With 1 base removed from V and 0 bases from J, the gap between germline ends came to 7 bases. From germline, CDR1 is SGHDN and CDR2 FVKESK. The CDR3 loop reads CASSQVTGSNQPQHF. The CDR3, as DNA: TGTGCCAGCAGCCAAGTAACGGGTAGCAATCAGCCCCAGCATTTT.

In DNA, the CDR3 is TGTGCCAGCAGTTTATCCGGGACAGGAGTTTGGGACTATAATTCACCCCTCCACTTT. As protein: CASSLSGTGVWDYNSPLHF. J is TRBJ1-6 and V is TRBV27; TRBD1 matches 8 bases. Trimming at V came to 0 bases and at J to 3 bases, leaving 10 bases not matched to a gene. This CDR3 spans 19 amino acids. CDR1 MNHEY and CDR2 SMNVEV come from the germline V gene (reference sequence).

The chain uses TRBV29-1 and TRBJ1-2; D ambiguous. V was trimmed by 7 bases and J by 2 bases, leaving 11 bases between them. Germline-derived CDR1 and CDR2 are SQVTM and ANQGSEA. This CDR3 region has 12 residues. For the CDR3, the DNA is TGCAGCGCCGGGAGGTGGAACTATGGCTACACCTTC. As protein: CSAGRWNYGYTF.

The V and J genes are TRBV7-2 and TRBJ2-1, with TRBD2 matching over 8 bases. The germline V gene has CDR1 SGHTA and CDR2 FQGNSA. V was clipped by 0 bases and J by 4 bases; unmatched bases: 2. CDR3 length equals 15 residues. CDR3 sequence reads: CASSLAAGGYNEQFF. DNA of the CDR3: TGTGCCAGCAGCTTAGCTGCGGGGGGATACAATGAGCAGTTCTTC.